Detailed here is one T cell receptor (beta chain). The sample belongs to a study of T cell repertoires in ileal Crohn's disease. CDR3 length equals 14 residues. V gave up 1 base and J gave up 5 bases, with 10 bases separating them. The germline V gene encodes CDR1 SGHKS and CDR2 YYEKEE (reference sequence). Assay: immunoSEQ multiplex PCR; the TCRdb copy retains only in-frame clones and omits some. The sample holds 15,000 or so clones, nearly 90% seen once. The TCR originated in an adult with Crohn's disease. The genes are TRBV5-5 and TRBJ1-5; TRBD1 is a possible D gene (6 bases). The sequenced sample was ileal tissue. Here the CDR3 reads CASSLWGQDQPQHF. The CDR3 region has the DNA TGTGCCAGCAGCTTGTGGGGGCAAGATCAGCCCCAGCATTTT.